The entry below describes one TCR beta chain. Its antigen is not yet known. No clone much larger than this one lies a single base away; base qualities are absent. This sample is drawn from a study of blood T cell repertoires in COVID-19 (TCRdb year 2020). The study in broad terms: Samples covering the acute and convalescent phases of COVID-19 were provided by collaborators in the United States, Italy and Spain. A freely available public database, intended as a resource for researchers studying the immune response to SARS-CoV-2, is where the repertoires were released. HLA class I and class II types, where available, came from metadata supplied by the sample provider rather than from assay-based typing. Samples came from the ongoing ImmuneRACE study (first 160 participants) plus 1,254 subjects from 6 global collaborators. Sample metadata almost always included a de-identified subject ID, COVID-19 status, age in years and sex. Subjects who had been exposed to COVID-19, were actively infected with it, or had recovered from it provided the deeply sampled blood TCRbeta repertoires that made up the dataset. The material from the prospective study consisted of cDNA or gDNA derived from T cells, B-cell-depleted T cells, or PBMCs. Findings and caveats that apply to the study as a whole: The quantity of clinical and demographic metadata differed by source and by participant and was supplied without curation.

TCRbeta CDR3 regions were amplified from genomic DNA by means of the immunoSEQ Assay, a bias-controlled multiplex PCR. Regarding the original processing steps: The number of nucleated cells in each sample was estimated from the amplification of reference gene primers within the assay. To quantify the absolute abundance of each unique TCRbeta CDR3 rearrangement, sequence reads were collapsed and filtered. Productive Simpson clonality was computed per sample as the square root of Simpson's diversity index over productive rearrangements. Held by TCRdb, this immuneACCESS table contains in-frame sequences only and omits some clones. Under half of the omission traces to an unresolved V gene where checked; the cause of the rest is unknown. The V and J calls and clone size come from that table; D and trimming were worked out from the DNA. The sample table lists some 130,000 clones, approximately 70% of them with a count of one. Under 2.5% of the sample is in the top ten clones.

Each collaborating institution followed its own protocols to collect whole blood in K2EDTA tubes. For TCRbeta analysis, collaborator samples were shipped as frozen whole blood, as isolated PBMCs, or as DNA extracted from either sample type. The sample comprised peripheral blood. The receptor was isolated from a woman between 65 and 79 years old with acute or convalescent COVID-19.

The encoded CDR3 is CASRAGLAYNEQFF. The sequence in DNA is TGTGCCAGCAGGGCGGGACTAGCTTACAATGAGCAGTTCTTC. The rearranged chain carries TRBV11-2 and TRBJ2-1, with 9 bases matching TRBD2. The CDR3 runs 14 amino acids, cysteine and phenylalanine included. The CDR3 DNA has 42 bases and is translated from base 1. V is trimmed back by 6 bases and J by 4 bases, and the junction contains 4 bases that no gene match accounts for. CDR1 and CDR2, per the germline V gene, are SGHAT and FQNNGV. Outside the CDR3, residues come from the reference TRBV11-2 and TRBJ2-1 proteins, so the full variable domain is: EAGVAQSPRYKIIEKRQSVAFWCNPISGHATLYWYQQILGQGPKLLIQFQNNGVVDDSQLPKDRFSAERLKGVDSTLKIQPAKLEDSAVYLCASRAGLAYNEQFFGPGTRLTVL.